Listed below are T cell receptor beta chains from one sample, sequenced in a study of regulatory T cells in long-lasting Graves disease. TCRdb called the multiplex PCR reads again in MiXCR, with one record for every CDR3 protein. Here the sample spans approximately 400,000 distinct CDR3 sequences, 20% to 25% being singletons. Sequencing was performed on peripheral blood mononuclear cells (PBMCs), taken when the disease was refractory, from a patient treated with antithyroid drugs. The receptors were gathered from a female donor with Graves disease. CDR3s include the opening cysteine and the closing phenylalanine or tryptophan. The D gene is left open where the match is weak. Size is omitted from some rows. Given values are once, few, many or a class for expanded clones.

clone size,V gene,J gene,D gene,CDR3 protein,CDR3 DNA
many,TRBV11-3,TRBJ1-1,.,CASSLGAEYEAFF,TGTGCCAGCAGCTTAGGGGCGGAATATGAAGCTTTCTTT
many,TRBV7-2,TRBJ2-7,.,CASSLAGRNEQYF,TGTGCCAGCAGCTTAGCGGGGCGCAACGAGCAGTACTTC
.,TRBV27,TRBJ1-6,.,CASSSSLPGVSSPLHF,TGTGCCAGCAGTTCATCGTTGCCAGGGGTATCCTCACCCCTCCACTTT
few,TRBV10-3,TRBJ1-1,.,CAISDGGPRTEAFF,TGTGCCATCAGTGATGGGGGCCCAAGGACTGAAGCTTTCTTT
.,TRBV20-1,TRBJ2-5,.,CSAPGAGETQYF,TGCAGTGCACCAGGGGCTGGGGAGACCCAGTACTTC
.,TRBV28,TRBJ2-2,TRBD2,CASRTGRSPGELFF,TGTGCCAGCAGGACCGGGAGGAGCCCCGGGGAGCTGTTTTTT
few,TRBV30,TRBJ2-3,.,CAWSKVADTQYF,TGTGCCTGGAGTAAGGTGGCAGATACGCAGTATTTT
many,TRBV7-2,TRBJ1-1,.,CASMVSGWDTEAFF,TGTGCCAGCATGGTTTCAGGATGGGACACTGAAGCTTTCTTT
many,TRBV11-2,TRBJ1-1,.,CASSLEYGTEAFF,TGTGCCAGCAGCTTAGAGTACGGTACTGAAGCTTTCTTT
many,TRBV7-2,TRBJ2-7,TRBD2,CASSTGLAGGREQYF,TGTGCCAGCAGCACAGGACTAGCGGGAGGACGAGAGCAGTACTTC
many,TRBV20-1,TRBJ2-2,TRBD1,CSASPGTGVTGELFF,TGCAGTGCTAGCCCCGGGACAGGGGTGACCGGGGAGCTGTTTTTT
.,TRBV4-1,TRBJ1-1,.,CASSQFTRTEAFF,TGCGCCAGCAGCCAATTCACAAGAACTGAAGCTTTCTTT
many,TRBV28,TRBJ1-2,TRBD1,CASSLITGGANGYTF,TGTGCCAGCAGTTTAATTACAGGGGGAGCGAATGGCTACACCTTC
.,TRBV28,TRBJ2-5,.,CASRGVGETQYF,TGTGCCAGCAGAGGAGTAGGAGAGACCCAGTACTTC
many,TRBV20-1,TRBJ1-5,.,CSASRNDNQPQHF,TGCAGTGCCTCACGTAATGATAATCAGCCCCAGCATTTT
many,TRBV6-1,TRBJ2-5,TRBD1,CASSFWTGGIETQYF,TGTGCCAGCAGCTTTTGGACAGGGGGCATCGAGACCCAGTACTTC
many,TRBV28,TRBJ2-7,.,CASSLIQRGQPYEQYF,TGTGCCAGCAGTTTAATCCAGCGGGGACAACCCTACGAGCAGTACTTC
few,TRBV20-1,TRBJ2-5,.,CSANLVTGMSETQYF,TGCAGTGCTAACCTAGTAACAGGGATGAGTGAGACCCAGTACTTC
.,TRBV6-1,TRBJ2-3,TRBD2,CASTKREADTQYF,TGTGCCAGCACCAAGCGGGAGGCAGATACGCAGTATTTT
.,TRBV29-1,TRBJ1-2,TRBD1,CSVIFVGTGLTSNYGYTF,TGCAGCGTTATCTTTGTTGGGACAGGCTTAACTTCTAACTATGGCTACACCTTC
.,TRBV4-1,TRBJ1-5,TRBD1,CASSQDQFGTGNQPQHF,TGCGCCAGCAGCCAAGATCAGTTCGGGACAGGTAATCAGCCCCAGCATTTT
many,TRBV20-1,TRBJ2-7,TRBD2,CSAKSGNTEYEQYF,TGCAGTGCTAAGAGCGGGAACACCGAATACGAGCAGTACTTC
many,TRBV12-3/TRBV12-4,TRBJ2-5,.,CASSPVLAETQYF,TGTGCCAGCAGTCCCGTGTTAGCTGAGACCCAGTACTTC
many,TRBV12-3/TRBV12-4,TRBJ2-5,.,CASSSSAGVSETQYF,TGTGCCAGCAGCTCTTCGGCAGGCGTTTCGGAGACCCAGTACTTC
many,TRBV27,TRBJ1-6,.,CASSPLWGNSPLHF,TGTGCCAGCAGTCCCCTCTGGGGGAATTCACCCCTCCACTTT
.,TRBV30,TRBJ1-1,.,CAWSVGRVTEAFF,TGTGCCTGGAGTGTGGGTAGGGTCACTGAAGCTTTCTTT
.,TRBV5-1,TRBJ2-3,.,CASSLDISTTDTQYF,TGCGCCAGCAGCTTAGACATATCTACCACAGATACGCAGTATTTT
many,TRBV6-1,TRBJ1-2,TRBD1,CATNTRDSRSGYTF,TGTGCCACCAATACCCGGGACAGTCGAAGCGGCTACACCTTC
many,TRBV11-2,TRBJ2-7,.,CASSLGSKTYEQYF,TGTGCCAGCAGCTTAGGTTCTAAAACCTACGAGCAGTACTTC
few,TRBV7-3,TRBJ2-7,TRBD1,CASSLIGQAYEQYF,TGTGCCAGCAGCTTAATCGGACAGGCCTACGAGCAGTACTTC